The 4 T cell receptor beta chains in this list originate from one sample, sequenced in a study of T cells in Graves' hyperthyroidism and ophthalmopathy. Amplification of TCR beta CDR3 regions was performed using RNA transcripts as template. Researchers ran a first-round RT-PCR on the TCR CDR3 using the HTBI primer set. TCRdb passed the multiplex PCR reads through MiXCR, listing each CDR3 protein once. The sample includes roughly 400,000 distinct CDR3 sequences, 20% to 25% of them seen just once. What was sequenced was blood. The source is a man aged 45-60 years with Graves' hyperthyroidism.

V gene TRBV11-2 combines with J gene TRBJ1-5; the D is unclear. The V end was cut by 5 bases, the J end by 4 bases, with 15 bases between. Germline V gene sequence: CDR1 SGHAT, CDR2 FQNNGV. The CDR3 runs 15 residues. The CDR3 here is CASSPGVPGNQPQHF. CDR3 bases: TGTGCCAGCAGCCCCGGCGTCCCGGGGAATCAGCCCCAGCATTTT.

This clonotype occurred many times. The genes are TRBV12-3 or TRBV12-4 and TRBJ2-7, with no clear D. The CDR3 has 14 residues. The V and J ends lost 6 bases and 3 bases respectively, with 15 bases between them. In DNA, the CDR3 is TGTGCCAGCAGCCCGCTCCGCCGGTTCTACGAGCAGTACTTC. It yields the protein CASSPLRRFYEQYF.

This clonotype was seen a handful of times. The rearrangement uses TRBV3-1 and TRBJ1-2; the match to TRBD1 covers 7 bases. The CDR3 is 15 residues long. V was pared by 1 base and J by 3 bases, with 5 bases of the junction left unmatched. The germline V gene has CDR1 LGHDT and CDR2 YNNKEL (reference sequence). The DNA of the CDR3 is TGTGCCAGCAGCCAAGGTAGGGGGCTGGACTATGGCTACACCTTC. This gives the protein CASSQGRGLDYGYTF.

The rearrangement links TRBV6-1 to TRBJ2-2, with TRBD1 matching 11 bases. Trimming cost V 6 bases and J 6 bases; bases outside gene matches: 12. The CDR3 loop spans 17 amino acids. Germline CDR1 is MNHNS and CDR2 is SASEGT. In DNA, the CDR3 is TGTGCCAGCAGCTCGGGACAGGGGGTCAGAGGGGCCGGGGAGCTGTTTTTT. Translation gives CASSSGQGVRGAGELFF.